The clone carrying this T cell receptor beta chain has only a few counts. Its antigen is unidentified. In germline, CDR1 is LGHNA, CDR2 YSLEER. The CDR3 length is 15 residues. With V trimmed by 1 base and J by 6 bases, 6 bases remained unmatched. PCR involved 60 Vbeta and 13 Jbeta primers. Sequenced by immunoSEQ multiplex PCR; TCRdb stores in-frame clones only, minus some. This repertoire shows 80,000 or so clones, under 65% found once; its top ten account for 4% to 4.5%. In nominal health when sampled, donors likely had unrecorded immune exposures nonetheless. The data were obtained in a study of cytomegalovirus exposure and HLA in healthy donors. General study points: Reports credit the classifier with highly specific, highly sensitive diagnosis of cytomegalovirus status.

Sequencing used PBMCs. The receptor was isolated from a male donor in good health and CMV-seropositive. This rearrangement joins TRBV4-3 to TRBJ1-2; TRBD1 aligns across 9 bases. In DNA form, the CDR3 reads TGCGCCAGCAGCCAAGGTACCGGGACAGGGAATGGCTACACCTTC. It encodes CASSQGTGTGNGYTF.